Shown below are 9 T cell receptor beta chains from a single sample sequenced in a study of blood T cell repertoires in COVID-19. Assay: immunoSEQ multiplex PCR; the TCRdb copy retains only in-frame clones and omits some. The sample lists tens of thousands of clones; 84% were seen once. Material for sequencing was peripheral blood. These receptors were taken from a human donor in a cohort sampled during active COVID-19.

Comment on this clone: This sample also contains other DNA sequences that code for the same CDR3. The chain has TRBV12-3 or TRBV12-4 and TRBJ2-5, with D possibly being TRBD2 (6 bases). V dropped 4 bases and J dropped 3 bases, with 9 bases sitting between them. The CDR3 is made up of 13 amino acids. The CDR3 nucleotides read TGTGCCAGCAGTTGGACGGGGGAAGAGACCCAGTACTTC. Translated: CASSWTGEETQYF.

The chain combines TRBV7-8 with TRBJ2-3; the D gene is possibly TRBD1 (6 bases). Trimming shortened V by 1 base and J by 4 bases, and 9 bases separated the two germline ends. CDR1 and CDR2 (germline): SGHVS, FQNEAQ. This CDR3 is built from 14 residues. CDR3 bases: TGTGCCAGCAGCTTAGACAGGGCCCCAGATACGCAGTATTTT. It codes for CASSLDRAPDTQYF.

This chain connects TRBV6-7 to TRBJ1-2; D uncertain. TRBV6-7 is designated an ORF whose function remains uncertain. V was clipped by 4 bases and J by 3 bases, with 12 bases between them. CDR3 length: 14 residues. The CDR3 bases are TGTGCCAGCAGTTTCAGGTGTCGGTACTATGGCTACACCTTC. Translation: CASSFRCRYYGYTF.

The rearrangement joins TRBV11-2 to TRBJ2-3, with 7 positions matching TRBD2. The CDR3 extends over 17 amino acids. Per germline, CDR1 SGHAT and CDR2 FQNNGV. The V gene end was trimmed by 4 bases and the J gene end by 0 bases; junction bases not matched to a gene: 10. CDR3 region: CASSSLRLATSTDTQYF. DNA of the CDR3: TGTGCCAGCAGCTCCCTCAGACTAGCCACTAGCACAGATACGCAGTATTTT.

The chain links TRBV7-9 to TRBJ2-3; D might be TRBD1 (6 bases). The V end was cut by 5 bases, the J end by 6 bases, with 15 bases between. The CDR3 is 14 residues long. Per the germline V gene, CDR1 is SEHNR and CDR2 is FQNEAQ (reference sequence). As DNA, the CDR3 is TGTGCCAGCAGCCCCATGGGGGCTAGCGATACGCAGTATTTT. Its protein is CASSPMGASDTQYF.

The sample holds one count of this clone. The gene calls are TRBV5-1 and TRBJ2-7; 9 bases are shared with TRBD2. Unmatched junction bases numbered 8, after V lost 1 base and J lost 6 bases. Germline loops: CDR1 SGHRS, CDR2 YFSETQ. CDR3 length: 15 residues. This CDR3 is CASSLTAGGSGEQYF. The CDR3 DNA reads as TGCGCCAGCAGCTTGACTGCGGGGGGGAGCGGCGAGCAGTACTTC.

The rearrangement links TRBV28 to TRBJ2-5, with D possibly being TRBD1 (6 bases). The CDR3 covers 17 residues. With 2 bases removed from V and 3 bases from J, the gap between germline ends came to 19 bases. The germline V gene has CDR1 MDHEN and CDR2 SYDVKM. The CDR3 protein is CASSLSFGQSEKETQYF. Here the CDR3 DNA reads TGTGCCAGCAGTTTAAGTTTCGGACAGTCTGAGAAAGAGACCCAGTACTTC.

The V and J genes are TRBV5-4 and TRBJ2-7; TRBD2 might be the D (5 bases). Trimming cost V 1 base and J 6 bases, with 20 bases left between them. The germline CDR1 and CDR2 sequences are SGHNT and YYREEE (reference sequence). The CDR3 runs to 16 residues. This CDR3 is CASSLKVSDSPAEQYF. CDR3 sequence (DNA): TGTGCCAGCAGCTTGAAAGTATCGGACTCTCCCGCCGAGCAGTACTTC.

This chain joins TRBV4-1 and TRBJ1-6; a weak D match, TRBD1 (5 bases). In germline, CDR1 is MGHRA, CDR2 YSYEKL. CDR3 size: 17 residues. The ends were cut back, 0 bases at V and 0 bases at J, with 9 bases in the middle. The CDR3 here is CASSQDGGSSYNSPLHF. CDR3 DNA sequence: TGCGCCAGCAGCCAAGATGGGGGGAGCTCCTATAATTCACCCCTCCACTTT.